Listed below are T cell receptor beta chains from one sample, sequenced in a study of control samples from healthy donors and cancer patients. TCRdb keeps only in-frame clones here, not all; method: immunoSEQ multiplex PCR. The table includes 80,000 to 100,000 clones, 88% detected once. The sequencing sample was made of blood. The receptors shown here come from a man aged 30-40 years in good health. The CDR3 runs from the conserved cysteine through the conserved F or W. Each record gives: clone size, V gene, J gene, D gene, CDR3 DNA, CDR3 protein. The D gene is left open where the match is weak. Expanded clones get a size class; other rows say once, few or many, or leave the size out.

clone_size: -
v_call: TRBV5-1
j_call: TRBJ2-3
d_call: -
cdr3_nt: TGCGCCAGCAGCTCAGACTTCACAGATACGCAGTATTTT
cdr3_aa: CASSSDFTDTQYF

clone_size: -
v_call: TRBV7-3
j_call: TRBJ2-1
d_call: TRBD2
cdr3_nt: TGTGCCAGCAGCTTAAATAGCGGGAGTGTGTCTGAGCAGTTCTTC
cdr3_aa: CASSLNSGSVSEQFF

clone_size: -
v_call: TRBV6-2/TRBV6-3
j_call: TRBJ2-7
d_call: -
cdr3_nt: TGTGCCAGCAGTCGGACGTTGACCTACGAGCAGTACTTC
cdr3_aa: CASSRTLTYEQYF

clone_size: -
v_call: TRBV15
j_call: TRBJ2-2
d_call: TRBD2
cdr3_nt: TGTGCCACCAGGGCGGGAGCGCTCGGGGAGCTGTTTTTT
cdr3_aa: CATRAGALGELFF

clone_size: -
v_call: TRBV7-8
j_call: TRBJ2-7
d_call: -
cdr3_nt: TGTGCCAGCAGCTTAGAACGGGGGTCCTACGAGCAGTACTTC
cdr3_aa: CASSLERGSYEQYF

clone_size: -
v_call: TRBV14
j_call: TRBJ2-5
d_call: TRBD2
cdr3_nt: TGTGCCAGCAGCCAAGGACTAGCGGGAATAGAGACCCAGTACTTC
cdr3_aa: CASSQGLAGIETQYF

clone_size: -
v_call: TRBV30
j_call: TRBJ1-5
d_call: -
cdr3_nt: TGTGCCTGGAGCCCCCCCGGTAGCAATCAGCCCCAGCATTTT
cdr3_aa: CAWSPPGSNQPQHF

clone_size: -
v_call: TRBV3-1/TRBV3-2
j_call: TRBJ2-3
d_call: -
cdr3_nt: TGTGCCAGCCGGGGAGCCGGGGGAGATACGCAGTATTTT
cdr3_aa: CASRGAGGDTQYF

clone_size: -
v_call: TRBV27
j_call: TRBJ1-2
d_call: TRBD1
cdr3_nt: TGTGCCAGCAGTTATCGGGACAGCGGTCATGGCTACACCTTC
cdr3_aa: CASSYRDSGHGYTF

clone_size: -
v_call: TRBV24-1
j_call: TRBJ2-3
d_call: -
cdr3_nt: TGTGCCACCAGTGACCCTAGAGCGGATGAAGCAGATACGCAGTATTTT
cdr3_aa: CATSDPRADEADTQYF

clone_size: -
v_call: TRBV28
j_call: TRBJ2-1
d_call: -
cdr3_nt: TGTGCCAGCAGTTCCGGGACACCCTACAATGAGCAGTTCTTC
cdr3_aa: CASSSGTPYNEQFF

clone_size: -
v_call: TRBV18
j_call: TRBJ2-5
d_call: TRBD1
cdr3_nt: TGTGCCAGCTCACCAAGGGACAGCCGCGAGACCCAGTACTTC
cdr3_aa: CASSPRDSRETQYF

clone_size: -
v_call: TRBV14
j_call: TRBJ2-7
d_call: TRBD1
cdr3_nt: TGTGCCAGCAGCCATCAGACAGGGAATTACGAGCAGTACTTC
cdr3_aa: CASSHQTGNYEQYF

clone_size: -
v_call: TRBV21-1
j_call: TRBJ2-3
d_call: -
cdr3_nt: TGTGCCCCAGACGGGACTAGCGGTTCCACAGATACGCAGTATTTT
cdr3_aa: CAPDGTSGSTDTQYF

clone_size: -
v_call: TRBV5-6
j_call: TRBJ1-2
d_call: -
cdr3_nt: TGTGCCAGCAGCTTGTCTCGTCAGGTAGTGGCCTATGGCTACACCTTC
cdr3_aa: CASSLSRQVVAYGYTF

clone_size: -
v_call: TRBV6-5
j_call: TRBJ2-1
d_call: TRBD2
cdr3_nt: TGTGCCAGCACCCCCCTAGCGGGTATGAATGAGCAGTTCTTC
cdr3_aa: CASTPLAGMNEQFF

clone_size: -
v_call: TRBV5-4
j_call: TRBJ2-5
d_call: TRBD2
cdr3_nt: TGTGCCAGCAGCCCAGGACTAGAGGGAGAGACCCAGTACTTC
cdr3_aa: CASSPGLEGETQYF

clone_size: -
v_call: TRBV20-1
j_call: TRBJ1-2
d_call: -
cdr3_nt: TGCAGTGCTAGAGATCAGTATGGCTACACCTTC
cdr3_aa: CSARDQYGYTF

clone_size: -
v_call: TRBV11-2
j_call: TRBJ1-4
d_call: -
cdr3_nt: TGTGCCAGCAGCTTAATTTATGAAAAACTGTTTTTT
cdr3_aa: CASSLIYEKLFF

clone_size: -
v_call: TRBV5-1
j_call: TRBJ2-7
d_call: -
cdr3_nt: TGCGCCAGCCCCGACGGGTCCTACGAGCAGTACTTC
cdr3_aa: CASPDGSYEQYF

clone_size: -
v_call: TRBV6-2/TRBV6-3
j_call: TRBJ1-5
d_call: -
cdr3_nt: TGTGCCAGCAGTTTTTATCTGGGGGAATATAGCAATCAGCCCCAGCATTTT
cdr3_aa: CASSFYLGEYSNQPQHF

clone_size: -
v_call: TRBV20-1
j_call: TRBJ2-7
d_call: TRBD1
cdr3_nt: TGCAGTGCAAGTCCCCGGGACAGGGACCTCTACGAGCAGTACTTC
cdr3_aa: CSASPRDRDLYEQYF

clone_size: -
v_call: TRBV4-1
j_call: TRBJ1-2
d_call: -
cdr3_nt: TGCGCCAGCAGCCAACCCCCCGGACCCTCTAACTATGGCTACACCTTC
cdr3_aa: CASSQPPGPSNYGYTF

clone_size: -
v_call: TRBV7-9
j_call: TRBJ2-7
d_call: TRBD1
cdr3_nt: TGTGCCAGCAGCTTCAGGGGGCTCTCCTACGAGCAGTACTTC
cdr3_aa: CASSFRGLSYEQYF

clone_size: -
v_call: TRBV30
j_call: TRBJ1-6
d_call: -
cdr3_nt: TGTGCCTGGAGTGTTCCAGCGGGACCGGGGTATTCACCCCTCCACTTT
cdr3_aa: CAWSVPAGPGYSPLHF

clone_size: -
v_call: TRBV5-1
j_call: TRBJ2-3
d_call: -
cdr3_nt: TGCGCCAGCAGCATCAGCACAGATACGCAGTATTTT
cdr3_aa: CASSISTDTQYF

clone_size: -
v_call: TRBV5-6
j_call: TRBJ1-5
d_call: -
cdr3_nt: TGTGCCAGCACCGCGCAGCGGTTTGCGAGCAATCAGCCCCAGCATTTT
cdr3_aa: CASTAQRFASNQPQHF

clone_size: -
v_call: TRBV7-2
j_call: TRBJ1-6
d_call: -
cdr3_nt: TGTGCCAGCAGCGTGGGGGGGTCGGCCCTCCACTTT
cdr3_aa: CASSVGGSALHF

clone_size: once
v_call: TRBV3-1/TRBV3-2
j_call: TRBJ2-2
d_call: TRBD2
cdr3_nt: TGTGCCAGCAGCCCCCATCTAGCGGGAGTGACTGGGGAGCTGTTTTTT
cdr3_aa: CASSPHLAGVTGELFF

clone_size: -
v_call: TRBV19
j_call: TRBJ2-7
d_call: -
cdr3_nt: TGTGCCAGTACCCCCCGGGACGCCGCCTACGAGCAGTACTTC
cdr3_aa: CASTPRDAAYEQYF

clone_size: -
v_call: TRBV27
j_call: TRBJ2-5
d_call: -
cdr3_nt: TGTGCCAGCAGTGCTCAAACCGGGCTAGAGCTCAGAGAGACCCAGTACTTC
cdr3_aa: CASSAQTGLELRETQYF

clone_size: few
v_call: TRBV7-9
j_call: TRBJ2-1
d_call: -
cdr3_nt: TGTGCCAGCAGCTTGCTAACCAATGAGCAGTTCTTC
cdr3_aa: CASSLLTNEQFF

clone_size: -
v_call: TRBV27
j_call: TRBJ2-2
d_call: -
cdr3_nt: TGTGCCAGCAGTTTCTTATTCATTAACACCGGGGAGCTGTTTTTT
cdr3_aa: CASSFLFINTGELFF

clone_size: -
v_call: TRBV28
j_call: TRBJ1-1
d_call: -
cdr3_nt: TGTGCCAGCAGTGTACACACGATTGAAGCTTTCTTT
cdr3_aa: CASSVHTIEAFF

clone_size: -
v_call: TRBV6-6
j_call: TRBJ1-2
d_call: TRBD1
cdr3_nt: TGTGCCAGCAGTTACGCGGGACAGGGGGGCGGCTACACCTTC
cdr3_aa: CASSYAGQGGGYTF

clone_size: -
v_call: TRBV6-5
j_call: TRBJ2-2
d_call: TRBD1
cdr3_nt: TGTGCCAGCAGCCGCGACAGGGGGCTTGTCGGGGAGCTGTTTTTT
cdr3_aa: CASSRDRGLVGELFF

clone_size: -
v_call: TRBV18
j_call: TRBJ1-1
d_call: TRBD1
cdr3_nt: TGTGCCAGCTCACGCCTTGCAGGGGGACCTTCCACTGAAGCTTTCTTT
cdr3_aa: CASSRLAGGPSTEAFF

clone_size: -
v_call: TRBV7-8
j_call: TRBJ2-7
d_call: TRBD2
cdr3_nt: TGTGCCAGCAGCTCCGGACTAGCGGTAAACTACGAGCAGTACTTC
cdr3_aa: CASSSGLAVNYEQYF

clone_size: -
v_call: TRBV19
j_call: TRBJ2-3
d_call: -
cdr3_nt: TGTGCCAGTAGTCCCCTCGGGGGAACGCGTACAGATACGCAGTATTTT
cdr3_aa: CASSPLGGTRTDTQYF

clone_size: -
v_call: TRBV7-9
j_call: TRBJ2-1
d_call: TRBD2
cdr3_nt: TGTGCCAGCAGCCCAGGGACTAGCGTATACAATGAGCAGTTCTTC
cdr3_aa: CASSPGTSVYNEQFF

clone_size: -
v_call: TRBV28
j_call: TRBJ2-6
d_call: TRBD2
cdr3_nt: TGTGCCAGCAGTTCCCCTGGCGGGGGGGCTGGGGCCAACGTCCTGACTTTC
cdr3_aa: CASSSPGGGAGANVLTF

clone_size: -
v_call: TRBV20-1
j_call: TRBJ1-1
d_call: -
cdr3_nt: TGCAGTGCTAGTGGAGATTGGGACACTGAAGCTTTCTTT
cdr3_aa: CSASGDWDTEAFF